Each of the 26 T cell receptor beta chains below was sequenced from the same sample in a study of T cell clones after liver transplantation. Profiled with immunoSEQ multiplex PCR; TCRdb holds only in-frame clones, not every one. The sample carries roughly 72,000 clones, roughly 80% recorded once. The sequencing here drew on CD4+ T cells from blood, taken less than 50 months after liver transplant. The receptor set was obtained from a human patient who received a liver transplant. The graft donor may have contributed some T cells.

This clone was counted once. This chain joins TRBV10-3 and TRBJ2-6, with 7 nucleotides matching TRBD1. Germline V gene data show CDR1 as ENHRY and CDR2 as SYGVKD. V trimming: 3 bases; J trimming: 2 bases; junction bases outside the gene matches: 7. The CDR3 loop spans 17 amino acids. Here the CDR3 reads CAISDTGTAAGANVLTF. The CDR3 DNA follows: TGTGCCATCAGTGACACCGGGACAGCAGCTGGGGCCAACGTCCTGACTTTC.

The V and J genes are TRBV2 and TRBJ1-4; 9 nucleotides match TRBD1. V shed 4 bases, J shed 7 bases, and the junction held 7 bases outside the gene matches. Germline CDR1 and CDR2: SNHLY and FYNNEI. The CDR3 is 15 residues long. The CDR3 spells CASSVQGAASEKLFF. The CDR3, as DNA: TGTGCCAGCAGTGTACAGGGGGCCGCGAGTGAAAAACTGTTTTTT.

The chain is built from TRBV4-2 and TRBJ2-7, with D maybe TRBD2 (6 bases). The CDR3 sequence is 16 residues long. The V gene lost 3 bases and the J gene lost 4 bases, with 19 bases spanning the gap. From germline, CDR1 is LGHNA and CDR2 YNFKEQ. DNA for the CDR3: TGTGCCAGCAGCCAGGGGCATTCGGAGGGTAAATACGAGCAGTACTTC. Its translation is CASSQGHSEGKYEQYF.

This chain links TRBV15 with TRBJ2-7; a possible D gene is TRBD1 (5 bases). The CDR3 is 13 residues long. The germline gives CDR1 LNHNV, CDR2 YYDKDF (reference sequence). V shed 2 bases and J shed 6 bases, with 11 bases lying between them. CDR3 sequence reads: CATSRPDQGEQYF. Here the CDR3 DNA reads TGTGCCACCAGCAGACCCGACCAGGGCGAGCAGTACTTC.

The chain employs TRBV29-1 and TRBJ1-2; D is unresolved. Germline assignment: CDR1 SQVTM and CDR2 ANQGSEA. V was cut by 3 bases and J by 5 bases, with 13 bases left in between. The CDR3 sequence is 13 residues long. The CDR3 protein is CSVEAGVGYGYTF. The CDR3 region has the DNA TGCAGCGTTGAGGCGGGCGTCGGGTATGGCTACACCTTC.

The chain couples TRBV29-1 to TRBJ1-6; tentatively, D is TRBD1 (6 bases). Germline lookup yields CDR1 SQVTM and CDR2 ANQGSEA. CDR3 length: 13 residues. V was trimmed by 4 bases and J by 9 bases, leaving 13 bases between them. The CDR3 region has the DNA TGCAGCGTTGGAACAGGGTATGGTTCACCCCTCCACTTT. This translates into CSVGTGYGSPLHF.

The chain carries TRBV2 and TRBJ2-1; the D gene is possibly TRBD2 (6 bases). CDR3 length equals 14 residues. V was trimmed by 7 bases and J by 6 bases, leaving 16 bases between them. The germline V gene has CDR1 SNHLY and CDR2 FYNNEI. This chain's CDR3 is CASTGAGRFNEQFF. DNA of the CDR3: TGTGCCAGCACCGGGGCGGGACGGTTCAATGAGCAGTTCTTC.

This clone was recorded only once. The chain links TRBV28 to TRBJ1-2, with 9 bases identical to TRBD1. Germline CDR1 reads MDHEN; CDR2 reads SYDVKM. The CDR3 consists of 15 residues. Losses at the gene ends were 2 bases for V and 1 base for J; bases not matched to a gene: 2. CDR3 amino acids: CASSLEDRGNYGYTF. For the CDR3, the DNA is TGTGCCAGCAGTTTAGAGGACAGGGGTAACTATGGCTACACCTTC.

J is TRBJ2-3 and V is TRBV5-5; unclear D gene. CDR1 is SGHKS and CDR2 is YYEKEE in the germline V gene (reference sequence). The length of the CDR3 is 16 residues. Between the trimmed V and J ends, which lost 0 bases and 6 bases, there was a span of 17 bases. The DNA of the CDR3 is TGTGCCAGCAGCTTGGGACCAGCATCAGTGAGTGATACGCAGTATTTT. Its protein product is CASSLGPASVSDTQYF.

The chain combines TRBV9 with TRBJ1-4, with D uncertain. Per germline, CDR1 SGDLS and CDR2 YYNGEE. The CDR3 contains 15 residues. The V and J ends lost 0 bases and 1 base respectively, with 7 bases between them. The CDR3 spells CASSVGGGTNEKLFF. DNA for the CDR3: TGTGCCAGCAGCGTAGGCGGAGGAACTAATGAAAAACTGTTTTTT.

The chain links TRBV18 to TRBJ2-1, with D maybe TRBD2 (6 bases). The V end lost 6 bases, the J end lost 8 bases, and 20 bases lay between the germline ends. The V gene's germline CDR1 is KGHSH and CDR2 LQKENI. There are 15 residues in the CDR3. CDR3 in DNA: TGTGCCAGCTCCCCGTATGGGGGAGGAGGTTATGAGCAGTTCTTC. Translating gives CASSPYGGGGYEQFF.

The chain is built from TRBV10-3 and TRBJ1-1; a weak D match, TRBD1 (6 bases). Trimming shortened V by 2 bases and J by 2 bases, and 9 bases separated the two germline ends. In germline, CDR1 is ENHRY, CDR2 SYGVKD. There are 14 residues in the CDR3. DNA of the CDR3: TGTGCCATCAGTGAGGGGGGGCAAAACACTGAAGCTTTCTTT. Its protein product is CAISEGGQNTEAFF.

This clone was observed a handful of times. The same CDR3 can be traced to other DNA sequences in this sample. CDR3 bases: TGTGCCAGCAGCGGGGGTCCACTATCCGGGGGCTACACCTTC. Residues: CASSGGPLSGGYTF. The chain carries TRBV9 and TRBJ1-2; D is uncertain. Germline V gives CDR1 SGDLS, CDR2 YYNGEE. The length of the CDR3 is 14 residues. V was clipped by 3 bases and J by 8 bases, with 17 bases between them.

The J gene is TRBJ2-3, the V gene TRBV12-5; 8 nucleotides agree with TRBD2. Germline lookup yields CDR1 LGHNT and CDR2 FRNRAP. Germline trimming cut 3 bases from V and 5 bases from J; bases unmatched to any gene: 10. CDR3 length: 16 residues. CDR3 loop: CASGFPSRAGGDTQYF. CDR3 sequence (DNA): TGTGCTAGTGGTTTCCCCTCCCGGGCGGGAGGAGATACGCAGTATTTT.

In nucleotides, the CDR3 is TGTGCCAGCTCTGAGGTAGCTGGGGAGACCCAGTACTTC. Its protein product is CASSEVAGETQYF. The rearrangement joins TRBV18 to TRBJ2-5; D gene uncertain. The CDR3 length is 13 residues. Trimming left V 6 bases short and J 5 bases short, with 13 bases between. CDR1 is KGHSH and CDR2 is LQKENI in the germline V gene.

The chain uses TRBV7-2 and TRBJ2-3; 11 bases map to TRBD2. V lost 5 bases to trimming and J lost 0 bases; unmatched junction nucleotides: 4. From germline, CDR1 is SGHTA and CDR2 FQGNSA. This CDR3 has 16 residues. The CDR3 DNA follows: TGTGCCAGCAGCGCTAGCGGGGGGCCTAGCACAGATACGCAGTATTTT. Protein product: CASSASGGPSTDTQYF.

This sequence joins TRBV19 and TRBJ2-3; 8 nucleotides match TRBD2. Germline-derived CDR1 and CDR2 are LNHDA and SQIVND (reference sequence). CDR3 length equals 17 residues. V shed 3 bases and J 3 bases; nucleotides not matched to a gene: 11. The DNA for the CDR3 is TGTGCCAGTAGTATCGTCCGGGTAGCGGGGAGTACAGATACGCAGTATTTT. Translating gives CASSIVRVAGSTDTQYF.

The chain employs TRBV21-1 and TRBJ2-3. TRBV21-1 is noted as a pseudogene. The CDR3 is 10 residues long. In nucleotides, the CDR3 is TGTGCCAGCAGTGGGGATACGCAGTATTTT. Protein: CASSGDTQYF.

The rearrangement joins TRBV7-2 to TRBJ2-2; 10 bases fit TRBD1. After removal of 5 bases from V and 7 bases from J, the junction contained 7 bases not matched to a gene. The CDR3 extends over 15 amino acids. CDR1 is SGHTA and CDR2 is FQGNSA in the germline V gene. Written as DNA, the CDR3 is TGTGCCAGCAGCCCGGACAGGGGGATTGTCGGGGAGCTGTTTTTT. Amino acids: CASSPDRGIVGELFF.

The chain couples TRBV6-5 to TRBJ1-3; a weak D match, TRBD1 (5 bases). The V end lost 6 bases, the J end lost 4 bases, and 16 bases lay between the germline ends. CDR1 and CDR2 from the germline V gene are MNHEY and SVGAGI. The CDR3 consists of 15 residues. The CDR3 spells CASRFSGPGGNTIYF. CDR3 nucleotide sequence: TGTGCCAGCAGATTCTCGGGGCCTGGGGGAAACACCATATATTTT.

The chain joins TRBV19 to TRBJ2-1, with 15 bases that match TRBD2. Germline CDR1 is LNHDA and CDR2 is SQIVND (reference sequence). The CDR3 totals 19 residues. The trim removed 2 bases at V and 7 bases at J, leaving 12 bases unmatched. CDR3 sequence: CASSIPGTSGRSRGNEQFF. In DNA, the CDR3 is TGTGCCAGTAGTATACCCGGGACTAGCGGGAGGTCTCGCGGGAATGAGCAGTTCTTC.

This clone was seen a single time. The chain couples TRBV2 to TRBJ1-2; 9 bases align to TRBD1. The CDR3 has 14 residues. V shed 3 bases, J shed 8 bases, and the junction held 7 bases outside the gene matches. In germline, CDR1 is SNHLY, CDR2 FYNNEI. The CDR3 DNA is TGTGCCAGCAGTGACGGGACAGGGTCGAGCGGCTACACCTTC. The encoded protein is CASSDGTGSSGYTF.

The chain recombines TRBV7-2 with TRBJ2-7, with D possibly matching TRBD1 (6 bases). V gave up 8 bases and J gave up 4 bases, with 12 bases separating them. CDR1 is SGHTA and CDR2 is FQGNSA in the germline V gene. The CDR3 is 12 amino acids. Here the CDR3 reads CASGGRGYEQYF. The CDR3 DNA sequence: TGTGCCAGCGGTGGAAGGGGGTACGAGCAGTACTTC.

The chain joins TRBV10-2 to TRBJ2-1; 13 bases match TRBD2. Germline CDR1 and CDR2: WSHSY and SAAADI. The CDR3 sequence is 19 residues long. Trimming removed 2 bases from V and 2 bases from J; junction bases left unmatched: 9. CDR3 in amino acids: CASSEGTEGLAGTYNEQFF. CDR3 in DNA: TGCGCCAGCAGTGAGGGGACGGAGGGACTAGCGGGAACCTACAATGAGCAGTTCTTC.

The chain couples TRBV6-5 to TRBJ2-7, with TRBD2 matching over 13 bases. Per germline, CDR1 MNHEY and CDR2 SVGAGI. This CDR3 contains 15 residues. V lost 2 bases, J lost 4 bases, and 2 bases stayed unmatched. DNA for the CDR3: TGTGCCAGCAGTTACAAACTAGCGGGAGGGTACGAGCAGTACTTC. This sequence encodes CASSYKLAGGYEQYF.

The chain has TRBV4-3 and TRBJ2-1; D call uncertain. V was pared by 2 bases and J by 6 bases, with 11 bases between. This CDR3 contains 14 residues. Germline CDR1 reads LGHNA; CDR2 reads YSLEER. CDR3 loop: CASSQQAAPNEQFF. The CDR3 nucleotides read TGCGCCAGCAGCCAACAAGCCGCGCCCAATGAGCAGTTCTTC.